This T cell receptor (beta chain) derives from a study of T cell repertoires in cytomegalovirus infection. Between the trimmed V and J ends, which lost 7 bases and 2 bases, there was a span of 21 bases. Germline CDR1 and CDR2: SEHNR and FQNEAQ (reference sequence). The CDR3 is 16 residues long. There are a few counts of this clonotype. Its specificity is unknown. One entry per CDR3 protein, called by TCRdb with MiXCR from the reads. The sample includes tens of thousands of distinct CDR3 sequences, about 20% of them seen just once. Material: CD8+ T cells from cultured PBMCs, obtained from culture after CMV antigen stimulation. The source of this sequence is a human donor in good health (CMV status not recorded). Some clones in this sample may be carry-over from other donors' samples. V usage is TRBV7-9 and J usage is TRBJ2-7; D remains unclear. The CDR3 nucleotides are TGTGCCAGCAACACCCTCTCAGGCGAAGCAACCTACGAGCAGTACTTC. The encoded protein is CASNTLSGEATYEQYF. The variable domain in full, completed from reference TRBV7-9 and TRBJ2-7, reads DTGVSQNPRHKITKRGQNVTFRCDPISEHNRLYWYRQTLGQGPEFLTYFQNEAQLEKSRLLSDRFSAERPKGSFSTLEIQRTEQGDSAMYLCASNTLSGEATYEQYFGPGTRLTVT.